These T cell receptor beta chains were read from a single sample in a study of blood T cell repertoires in COVID-19. Clones were sequenced by immunoSEQ multiplex PCR, and TCRdb holds only the in-frame ones, with some missing. The table includes a few hundred thousand clones, 65% to 85% detected once. The sample consisted of peripheral blood. These receptors originate from a woman of 80 years or more with acute or convalescent COVID-19. The CDR3 runs from the conserved cysteine through the conserved F or W. A D gene is named only where the DNA matches it firmly. For some rows the clone size is stated as once, few or many, or as a class when expanded; others skip it.

TRBV14,.,few,15,TRBJ2-5,CASSQEAGSEGTQYF,TGTGCCAGCAGCCAAGAAGCAGGGTCGGAGGGGACCCAGTACTTC
TRBV30,.,.,14,TRBJ2-3,CAWSTTRMTDTQYF,TGTGCCTGGAGCACGACTAGAATGACAGATACGCAGTATTTT
TRBV24-1,TRBD2,.,14,TRBJ2-3,CATSDWGGGDTQYF,TGTGCCACCAGTGATTGGGGGGGTGGAGATACGCAGTATTTT
TRBV10-3,.,.,15,TRBJ1-5,CAISEGVESNQPQHF,TGTGCCATCAGTGAAGGAGTAGAAAGCAATCAGCCCCAGCATTTT
TRBV2,.,few,13,TRBJ2-7,CASSDRGTYEQYF,TGTGCCAGCAGTGACCGGGGGACCTACGAGCAGTACTTC
TRBV10-2,.,.,15,TRBJ1-2,CASSLASVTVYGYTF,TGCGCCAGCAGTCTAGCGTCGGTGACAGTCTATGGCTACACCTTC
TRBV3-1/TRBV3-2,TRBD2,.,15,TRBJ2-1,CASSQTSGSMNEQFF,TGTGCCAGCAGCCAAACCAGCGGGAGTATGAATGAGCAGTTCTTC
TRBV5-6,TRBD2,.,18,TRBJ2-3,CASSARTSGGRYSDTQYF,TGTGCCAGCAGCGCGCGGACTAGCGGGGGGCGGTACTCAGATACGCAGTATTTT
TRBV28,TRBD1,.,13,TRBJ2-7,CASRGTGAYEQYF,TGTGCCAGCAGAGGGACAGGGGCCTACGAGCAGTACTTC
TRBV7-7,.,.,15,TRBJ2-1,CASSLAYGGTNEQFF,TGTGCTAGCAGCTTAGCCTACGGCGGAACCAATGAGCAGTTCTTC
TRBV10-1,.,.,14,TRBJ2-7,CASSESAQSHEQYF,TGCGCCAGCAGTGAGTCTGCACAGTCCCACGAGCAGTACTTC
TRBV19,.,.,15,TRBJ1-3,CASSIPFRSGNTIYF,TGTGCCAGTAGTATTCCGTTTCGCTCTGGAAACACCATATATTTT
TRBV29-1,.,.,13,TRBJ2-1,CSVDRAPYNEQFF,TGCAGCGTTGACAGGGCGCCCTACAATGAGCAGTTCTTC
TRBV18,TRBD1,once,16,TRBJ1-1,CASSPRQGWRDTEAFF,TGTGCCAGCTCACCCAGACAGGGATGGCGGGACACTGAAGCTTTCTTT
TRBV7-9,TRBD1,.,16,TRBJ1-4,CASSLGGLETGRKLFF,TGTGCCAGCAGCTTAGGAGGATTGGAGACAGGGAGAAAACTGTTTTTT
TRBV5-5,TRBD2,.,14,TRBJ2-3,CASSDLGGKDTQYF,TGTGCCAGCAGCGACTTGGGGGGGAAAGATACGCAGTATTTT
TRBV29-1,.,.,12,TRBJ2-1,CSVGYQGNEQFF,TGCAGCGTTGGTTATCAGGGGAATGAGCAGTTCTTC
TRBV3-1/TRBV3-2,TRBD1,once,15,TRBJ2-1,CASSPRTGGYNEQFF,TGTGCCAGCAGCCCCAGGACAGGAGGCTACAATGAGCAGTTCTTC
TRBV5-1,.,.,14,TRBJ1-4,CASSLDGGIEKLFF,TGCGCCAGCAGCTTGGATGGGGGCATTGAAAAACTGTTTTTT
TRBV3-1/TRBV3-2,TRBD2,.,16,TRBJ2-5,CASSPPLAGGGETQYF,TGTGCCAGCAGCCCACCACTAGCGGGGGGCGGAGAGACCCAGTACTTC
TRBV7-2,TRBD1,.,15,TRBJ2-7,CASSPGTVGAYEQYF,TGTGCCAGCAGCCCCGGGACAGTTGGGGCCTACGAGCAGTACTTC
TRBV6-5,TRBD1,.,14,TRBJ1-1,CASHGQGRYTEAFF,TGTGCCAGCCATGGACAGGGGCGATACACTGAAGCTTTCTTT
TRBV29-1,TRBD1,.,14,TRBJ2-7,CSAAPGQGIGEQYF,TGCAGCGCCGCCCCCGGACAGGGAATTGGCGAGCAGTACTTC
TRBV5-1,TRBD1,few,15,TRBJ2-3,CASTGTGGRTDTQYF,TGCGCCAGCACCGGGACAGGGGGGCGCACAGATACGCAGTATTTT